The present entry profiles one TCR beta chain with its context. This receptor's antigen is unknown. Per-nucleotide qualities are absent, and no much larger clonotype sits a single base away. Patients with a history of autoimmune disease or receiving systemic immunosuppression were excluded from the trial. In every dose cohort, peripheral blood was drawn for TCR sequencing at baseline, cycle 4 day 1, and cycle 7 day 1. The samples were taken from a phase I, first-in-human, multicenter, open-label dose-escalation trial of ivuxolimab. Adults with locally advanced or metastatic melanoma, renal cell, hepatocellular, or head and neck squamous cell carcinoma were enrolled in the trial. Before TCR sequencing, CD4+ T cells and CD8+ T cells from peripheral blood were sorted into separate populations. The sample is drawn from a study of OX40 agonist ivuxolimab in advanced cancers. Some background on the complete study: Ivuxolimab was an agonistic, fully human IgG2 monoclonal antibody directed against OX40 (CD134), a costimulatory receptor. Intravenous ivuxolimab was administered to patients every 2 weeks at six dose levels: 0.01, 0.1, 0.3, 1.5, 3 and 10 mg/kg. Of the roughly 54 dose-escalation patients, hepatocellular carcinoma was present in about 20, melanoma in approximately 15, renal cell carcinoma in 9 and head and neck cancer in 9. The dose-escalation cohort was 82.7% male with a mean age of approximately 60 years, ranging from 23 to 79. Prior anti-PD-1, anti-PD-L1 or anti-CTLA-4 therapy was permitted, and checkpoint inhibitors had been received by less than 45% of dose-escalation patients. Partial responses occurred in three dose-escalation patients: two with cutaneous melanoma and one with hepatocellular carcinoma. The purpose of peripheral TCRbeta sequencing was to test whether ivuxolimab changed TCR sequence diversity and led to clonal T-cell expansion. The paper describes the monotherapy dose-escalation part (N of about 50 patients) of the phase I trial of ivuxolimab.

Genomic DNA was extracted from sorted cells for sequencing of the TCRbeta CDR3 region. The immunoSEQ Assay was used to sequence the TCRbeta CDR3 regions. TCRdb retrieved this table from immuneACCESS and kept in-frame rearrangements only. Not all clones are present; in checked studies, unresolved V genes account for under half, and no reason is known for the remainder. The sample includes around 17,000 clones, with around 80% observed a single time. The ten largest clones add up to about 26% of the sample. Overall results and qualifications from the work: At doses from 0.1 to 3.0 mg/kg, clonal expansion was seen in both CD4+ and CD8+ blood T cells between baseline and week 6. After ivuxolimab, expanded clones were on average more numerous among CD8+ T cells than among CD4+ T cells. Low levels of normalized T-cell clonal expansion were also seen in some patients who did not respond. Antigen specificity was not determined for the clonally expanded peripheral T cells. In partial responders in the 0.1-3.0 mg/kg groups, normalized peripheral clonal expansion was found to be among the lowest, especially among CD8+ T cells.

The CDR3 holds 14 amino acids from the cysteine to the phenylalanine. Kept here is only the CDR3 DNA, which spans 42 bases and is read in frame from base 1. The V end loses 1 base and the J end loses 2 bases, and a stretch of 7 bases separates them. CDR1 and CDR2 are read off the germline V gene (reference sequence) as SGHKS and YYEKEE. The specimen comprised CD4+ or CD8+ T cells sorted from blood, sampled in a trial of the OX40 agonist ivuxolimab. The sequence was obtained from an adult with an advanced solid tumor such as melanoma, head and neck, liver or kidney cancer. The chain uses TRBV5-5 and TRBJ1-5; no D gene call is confident. Here is the DNA: TGTGCCAGCAGCTTGTTCGGAGGCAATCAGCCCCAGCATTTT. Protein translation: CASSLFGGNQPQHF.